These 10 T cell receptor beta chains share one sample of origin, sequenced in a study of shared clonotypes between healthy human individuals. The method was immunoSEQ multiplex PCR; TCRdb's version includes in-frame clones alone and lacks a portion of them. The sample lists roughly 2.6 million clones; more than 80% were seen once. The sequenced material came from naive CD4+ T cells sorted from blood. Regarding subset: CD45RA+ positively selected. These receptors all come from a man between 18 and 29 years old in good health.

The V and J genes are TRBV10-3 and TRBJ2-7; D possibly matches TRBD1 or TRBD2 (6 bases each). The germline gives CDR1 ENHRY, CDR2 SYGVKD. V lost 8 bases to trimming and J lost 5 bases, with 19 bases between them. The CDR3 covers 14 residues. The CDR3 nucleotides are TGTGCCATCGCGAAGGGGGGTGGTACCGACGAGCAGTACTTC. It yields the protein CAIAKGGGTDEQYF.

The chain has TRBV7-9 and TRBJ2-7; TRBD2 agrees at 10 bases. The CDR3 is 15 amino acids. With 5 bases clipped from V and 2 bases from J, the junction kept 6 bases outside the gene matches. Germline V CDR1 and CDR2: SEHNR, FQNEAQ (reference sequence). The CDR3 loop is CASSHSGRVPYEQYF. CDR3 nucleotide sequence: TGTGCCAGCAGCCACAGCGGGAGGGTGCCCTACGAGCAGTACTTC.

J is TRBJ1-6 and V is TRBV5-1, with 7 positions matching TRBD1. The V and J ends lost 2 bases and 5 bases, in that order; junction bases with no gene match: 4. Germline CDR1 reads SGHRS; CDR2 reads YFSETQ. CDR3 length equals 15 residues. CDR3 loop: CASSLQGYDNSPLHF. CDR3 DNA: TGCGCCAGCAGCTTACAGGGGTACGATAATTCACCCCTCCACTTT.

This clone appeared a single time. The rearrangement joins TRBV28 to TRBJ2-7; tentative D call: TRBD1 (7 bases). V was clipped by 7 bases and J by 3 bases, with 19 bases between them. CDR1 MDHEN and CDR2 SYDVKM come from the germline V gene. This CDR3 contains 15 residues. CDR3 amino acids: CASNPGDRDYYEQYF. The CDR3 nucleotides read TGTGCCAGCAACCCGGGGGACAGAGATTACTACGAGCAGTACTTC.

V gene TRBV7-8 combines with J gene TRBJ2-1, with TRBD2 as a possible D gene (5 bases). Germline CDR1 and CDR2: SGHVS and FQNEAQ. The CDR3 extends over 15 amino acids. Trimming took 1 base from V and 9 from J, leaving 16 bases between them. The CDR3 is CASSLGQSVSGEQFF. In DNA, the CDR3 is TGTGCCAGCAGCTTAGGGCAGTCGGTAAGCGGTGAGCAGTTCTTC.

This clone was observed a single time. The V call is TRBV6-5, the J call TRBJ1-3; possible D gene TRBD1, 5 bases. The length of the CDR3 is 15 residues. V was cut by 6 bases and J by 2 bases, with 14 bases left in between. Per germline, CDR1 MNHEY and CDR2 SVGAGI. CDR3 coding DNA: TGTGCCAGCAGCCCCATGGGACCGACTGGAAACACCATATATTTT. Translating gives CASSPMGPTGNTIYF.

The J gene is TRBJ2-1, the V gene TRBV19, with 7 bases fitting TRBD1. This CDR3 region has 15 residues. Unmatched junction bases numbered 2, after V lost 3 bases and J lost 0 bases. CDR1 is LNHDA and CDR2 is SQIVND in the germline V gene (reference sequence). The CDR3 coding sequence is TGTGCCAGTAGTATGGACAGGAGCTCCTACAATGAGCAGTTCTTC. Translated: CASSMDRSSYNEQFF.

The rearrangement links TRBV5-1 to TRBJ2-7; 9 positions agree with TRBD1. Germline V gives CDR1 SGHRS, CDR2 YFSETQ. This CDR3 contains 14 residues. The J segment lost 6 bases and the V segment lost 7 bases, leaving 11 bases of the junction unmatched. CDR3 in amino acids: CASAPQGATFEQYF. DNA for the CDR3: TGCGCCAGCGCGCCACAGGGGGCGACATTCGAGCAGTACTTC.

As for this clone: The sample holds other DNA sequences that translate to the same CDR3. The V call is TRBV19, the J call TRBJ1-2, with D perhaps TRBD1 (6 bases). Trimming stripped 3 bases from V and 2 bases from J, with 10 bases between. This CDR3 has 14 residues. Looked up from germline, CDR1 is LNHDA and CDR2 is SQIVND (reference sequence). CDR3 nucleotides: TGTGCCAGTAGTATTACGCAGGGGAACTATGGCTACACCTTC. It codes for CASSITQGNYGYTF.

The V and J genes are TRBV6-6 and TRBJ1-5; D perhaps matches TRBD1 (5 bases). Between the trimmed V and J ends, which lost 2 bases and 5 bases, there was a span of 10 bases. Germline CDR1 reads MNHNY; CDR2 reads SVGAGI (reference sequence). This CDR3 has 14 residues. As DNA, the CDR3 is TGTGCCAGCAGTTACGCGGGGGATGATCAGCCCCAGCATTTT. It yields the protein CASSYAGDDQPQHF.